This T cell receptor beta chain was sequenced in a study of identical twins. From the 5' RACE reads, TCRdb called clonotypes with MiXCR, one entry per CDR3 protein. Of about 530,000 distinct CDR3 sequences in the sample, 12% to 15% are singletons; the top ten hold roughly 0.43%. This clonotype was observed at least ten times. Its matching antigen is unknown. Study-wide findings and caveats: Conclusions leaned on cross-sectional statistical analysis and did not track the same donors over time.

The donors were all healthy and Caucasian. V shed 7 bases and J 6 bases; nucleotides not matched to a gene: 11. The CDR3 is made up of 15 amino acids. These same records also appear under a second study, on yellow fever vaccine responses in identical twins.

This TCR came from a woman between 18 and 29 years old in good health. Sequencing was done on a sample of CD4+ T cells sorted from blood. The rearrangement uses TRBV12-3 or TRBV12-4 and TRBJ2-1; 8 positions match TRBD2. CDR3 DNA sequence: TGTGCCAGCACTCCCCTCGGGGGGGCGGTCAATGAGCAGTTCTTC. Translation: CASTPLGGAVNEQFF.